The 29 T cell receptor beta chains listed next were all sequenced from one sample in a study of technical replicates of blood from a few donors. TCRdb's table, derived via immunoSEQ multiplex PCR, lists solely in-frame clones and lacks some. The sample has 65,000 to 95,000 clones; 90% to 95% are singletons. Sample: T cells isolated from PBMCs. The receptors derive from a human donor in good health.

This clone was counted a single time. The chain uses TRBV10-3 and TRBJ2-5, with 8 nucleotides matching TRBD1. V shed 4 bases and J 2 bases; nucleotides not matched to a gene: 6. The CDR3 has 15 amino acids. Germline loops: CDR1 ENHRY, CDR2 SYGVKD. The CDR3 DNA reads as TGTGCCATCAGTGGGGGGACAGGAGTTCAAGAGACCCAGTACTTC. Translating gives CAISGGTGVQETQYF.

The V call is TRBV13, the J call TRBJ1-2, with TRBD1 matching 7 bases. After removal of 5 bases from V and 4 bases from J, the junction contained 4 bases not matched to a gene. CDR1 is PRHDT, CDR2 FYEKMQ, per germline (reference sequence). The CDR3 has 13 residues. The CDR3 loop reads CASSEDRAYGYTF. The CDR3 nucleotides read TGTGCCAGCAGCGAAGACAGGGCCTATGGCTACACCTTC.

This rearrangement joins TRBV7-9 to TRBJ1-1; no reliable D call. V lost 5 bases and J 4 bases, leaving 14 bases between the germline ends. This CDR3 has 14 amino acids. Germline V gene lookup returns CDR1 SEHNR and CDR2 FQNEAQ (reference sequence). The CDR3 nucleotides read TGTGCCAGCAGCCCACCTCCTTCGGTCACTGAAGCTTTCTTT. Amino acids: CASSPPPSVTEAFF.

The V call is TRBV6-5, the J call TRBJ1-2; 9 bases align to TRBD1. The CDR3 sequence is 11 residues long. The V segment lost 5 bases and the J segment 14 bases; nucleotides outside the gene matches: 6. Germline V gives CDR1 MNHEY, CDR2 SVGAGI. The CDR3 DNA reads TGTGCCAGCAGTCGGGACAGGGCAGAGACCTTC. Residues: CASSRDRAETF.

The V gene is TRBV7-2, the J gene TRBJ2-7; D call uncertain. There are 14 residues in the CDR3. CDR1 is SGHTA, CDR2 FQGNSA, per germline. V was shortened by 4 bases and J by 3 bases, with 13 bases between the two germline ends. This CDR3 reads CASSSALEIYEQYF. CDR3 in DNA: TGTGCCAGCAGCTCTGCTCTAGAAATCTACGAGCAGTACTTC.

This clone has a single count. The CDR3 loop reads CASSLLREGGVGETQYF. The CDR3 nucleotides are TGTGCCAGCAGTTTACTTCGAGAGGGAGGGGTGGGTGAGACCCAGTACTTC. This chain uses TRBV28 with TRBJ2-5; 7 bases agree with TRBD2. The trim removed 2 bases at V and 5 bases at J, leaving 14 bases unmatched. Per germline, CDR1 MDHEN and CDR2 SYDVKM. The CDR3 covers 17 residues.

The chain recombines TRBV6-6 with TRBJ2-7, with a tentative D call TRBD2 (5 bases). This CDR3 contains 12 residues. Deletions cut 2 bases from V and 7 bases from J, with 9 bases between. Germline CDR1 is MNHNY and CDR2 is SVGAGI (reference sequence). CDR3: CASSYVAGEQYF. The CDR3 DNA reads TGTGCCAGCAGTTACGTGGCGGGTGAGCAGTACTTC.

The rearrangement joins TRBV30 to TRBJ2-3; D not resolved. This CDR3 is 17 amino acids long. Germline-derived CDR1 and CDR2 are GTSNPN and SVGIG (reference sequence). Trimming took 2 bases from V and 2 from J, leaving 20 bases between them. The CDR3 DNA is TGTGCCTGGAGTCGTAGCCGAACCAGCTTGGACACAGATACGCAGTATTTT. Translation gives CAWSRSRTSLDTDTQYF.

The V and J genes are TRBV4-2 and TRBJ1-1; a possible D gene is TRBD1 (5 bases). The CDR3 is 14 residues long. The germline V and J ends were trimmed by 3 bases and 0 bases, with 8 bases remaining between them. The germline gives CDR1 LGHNA, CDR2 YNFKEQ. In nucleotides, the CDR3 is TGTGCCAGCAGCCACGGGGGAGTGAACACTGAAGCTTTCTTT. This gives the protein CASSHGGVNTEAFF.

The V and J genes are TRBV18 and TRBJ2-1; 13 bases are a match to TRBD2. V shed 5 bases and J 3 bases; nucleotides not matched to a gene: 7. CDR1 KGHSH and CDR2 LQKENI come from the germline V gene. The CDR3 is 17 residues long. The CDR3 reads CASSIRTSGSSYNEQFF. CDR3 in DNA: TGTGCCAGCTCAATACGGACTAGCGGGAGCAGCTACAATGAGCAGTTCTTC.

The gene calls are TRBV5-1 and TRBJ2-7; 7 bases fit TRBD1. The CDR3 has 15 residues. Germline values: CDR1 SGHRS, CDR2 YFSETQ. J was trimmed by 4 bases and V by 0 bases; bases with no gene match: 7. In DNA, the CDR3 is TGCGCCAGCAGCTTGGTACAGGGGATACGATACGAGCAGTACTTC. Residues: CASSLVQGIRYEQYF.

This rearrangement joins TRBV9 to TRBJ2-1; 10 bases line up with TRBD2. Looked up from germline, CDR1 is SGDLS and CDR2 is YYNGEE. J gave up 7 bases and V 2 bases, and 12 bases lay outside the gene matches. The CDR3 contains 17 residues. CDR3: CASSVSTIAGGENEQFF. CDR3 in DNA: TGTGCCAGCAGCGTGTCGACAATAGCGGGAGGAGAAAATGAGCAGTTCTTC.

This clone occurred once. The chain joins TRBV4-2 to TRBJ2-1; a possible D gene is TRBD2 (6 bases). Germline-derived CDR1 and CDR2 are LGHNA and YNFKEQ. CDR3 length: 17 amino acids. Trimming took off 0 bases at V and 0 bases at J, with 12 bases between the two ends. The CDR3 DNA follows: TGTGCCAGCAGCCAAGAGGGGTTCGGGAGCTCCTACAATGAGCAGTTCTTC. It is translated as CASSQEGFGSSYNEQFF.

This rearrangement joins TRBV21-1 to TRBJ1-2; TRBD1 reflects the table's D call only, with no check against the DNA. TRBV21-1 is a pseudogene locus. This CDR3 is built from 15 residues. The CDR3 spells CASSAQGYHNYGYTF. The CDR3 coding sequence is TGTGCCAGCAGCGCCCAGGGTTATCATAACTATGGCTACACCTTC.

This chain uses TRBV4-3 with TRBJ1-1; D remains unclear. The germline CDR1 and CDR2 sequences are LGHNA and YSLEER. The CDR3 is made up of 13 amino acids. The germline V and J ends were trimmed by 0 bases and 5 bases, with 7 bases remaining between them. Written as DNA, the CDR3 is TGCGCCAGCAGCCAAGATTCGGGGACTGAAGCTTTCTTT. It translates to CASSQDSGTEAFF.

The V gene is TRBV18, the J gene TRBJ2-7, with D perhaps matching TRBD1 (6 bases). Germline loops: CDR1 KGHSH, CDR2 LQKENI. The CDR3 runs 15 residues. Between the trimmed V and J ends, which lost 3 bases and 1 base, there was a span of 13 bases. CDR3 amino acids: CASSPTGQKSYEQYF. The CDR3 region has the DNA TGTGCCAGCTCACCCACAGGACAGAAGTCCTACGAGCAGTACTTC.

This chain uses TRBV18 with TRBJ2-7, with D perhaps matching TRBD2 (6 bases). Germline V lookup: CDR1 KGHSH, CDR2 LQKENI. This CDR3 has 15 residues. V was trimmed by 3 bases and J by 3 bases, leaving 15 bases between them. CDR3 sequence (DNA): TGTGCCAGCTCACCCCCGACTAGAACGTTCTACGAGCAGTACTTC. It specifies CASSPPTRTFYEQYF.

The chain joins TRBV19 to TRBJ2-7; maybe TRBD1 (5 bases). CDR3 length equals 13 residues. The V end lost 4 bases, the J end lost 3 bases, and 10 bases lay between the germline ends. Germline CDR1 LNHDA, CDR2 SQIVND (reference sequence). CDR3 sequence: CASSRTQNYEQYF. Here the CDR3 DNA reads TGTGCCAGTAGTAGGACACAAAACTACGAGCAGTACTTC. Combining the CDR3 with reference TRBV19 and TRBJ2-7 gives the whole variable domain DGGITQSPKYLFRKEGQNVTLSCEQNLNHDAMYWYRQDPGQGLRLIYYSQIVNDFQKGDIAEGYSVSREKKESFPLTVTSAQKNPTAFYLCASSRTQNYEQYFGPGTRLTVT.

The rearrangement links TRBV28 to TRBJ1-5, with no clear D. The CDR3 extends over 13 amino acids. Germline lookup yields CDR1 MDHEN and CDR2 SYDVKM. V lost 6 bases and J 6 bases, leaving 12 bases between the germline ends. CDR3 nucleotides: TGTGCCAGCAGATACACACCTGGTCAGCCCCAGCATTTT. Translating gives CASRYTPGQPQHF.

The chain carries TRBV10-3 and TRBJ2-2, with 13 nucleotides matching TRBD2. Germline CDR1 is ENHRY and CDR2 is SYGVKD. This CDR3 is 18 amino acids long. The V segment lost 0 bases and the J segment 5 bases; nucleotides outside the gene matches: 6. Written as DNA, the CDR3 is TGTGCCATCAGTGAGTCAGGACTAGCGGGAGCTTATACCGGGGAGCTGTTTTTT. Translating gives CAISESGLAGAYTGELFF.

The chain has TRBV25-1 and TRBJ2-7, with D possibly matching TRBD1 (6 bases). The germline V gene has CDR1 MGHDK and CDR2 SYGVNS. This CDR3 region has 13 residues. V lost 2 bases and J 5 bases, leaving 10 bases between the germline ends. The CDR3 DNA reads TGTGCCAGCAGTGAACAGGGGCGGGACGAGCAGTACTTC. Protein product: CASSEQGRDEQYF.

This chain links TRBV6-5 with TRBJ1-2; weak D call: TRBD1 (5 bases). The V end lost 6 bases, the J end lost 5 bases, and 16 bases lay between the germline ends. This CDR3 has 14 amino acids. Per germline, CDR1 MNHEY and CDR2 SVGAGI. The CDR3 nucleotides read TGTGCCAGCAGCCCGGTCCAGGGAAGATATGGCTACACCTTC. Protein product: CASSPVQGRYGYTF.

This chain connects TRBV27 to TRBJ1-2; D may be TRBD1 (5 bases). This CDR3 spans 15 amino acids. Per germline, CDR1 MNHEY and CDR2 SMNVEV (reference sequence). The V and J ends lost 6 bases and 1 base respectively, with 15 bases between them. CDR3 sequence: CASRVRALGNYGYTF. Written as DNA, the CDR3 is TGTGCCAGCAGGGTCAGGGCTCTCGGTAACTATGGCTACACCTTC.

The chain links TRBV4-1 to TRBJ2-3; possible D gene TRBD2, 6 bases. The CDR3 has 17 amino acids. V gave up 1 base and J gave up 2 bases, with 16 bases separating them. Germline values: CDR1 MGHRA, CDR2 YSYEKL. In nucleotides, the CDR3 is TGCGCCAGCAGCCAAGGACCGGACTACCTACTCACAGATACGCAGTATTTT. Translating gives CASSQGPDYLLTDTQYF.

The count of this clone is one. This sequence joins TRBV28 and TRBJ2-1, with D possibly being TRBD1 (6 bases). Per germline, CDR1 MDHEN and CDR2 SYDVKM. The CDR3 extends over 15 amino acids. V lost 3 bases, J lost 4 bases, and 13 bases lay in between. This CDR3 reads CASSFYRDGYNEQFF. The CDR3 coding sequence is TGTGCCAGCAGTTTCTACAGGGATGGTTACAATGAGCAGTTCTTC. Variable domain in full (rest from reference TRBV28 and TRBJ2-1): DVKVTQSSRYLVKRTGEKVFLECVQDMDHENMFWYRQDPGLGLRLIYFSYDVKMKEKGDIPEGYSVSREKKERFSLILESASTNQTSMYLCASSFYRDGYNEQFFGPGTRLTVL.

The chain uses TRBV7-8 and TRBJ1-1, with 9 bases lining up with TRBD1. The CDR3 extends over 15 amino acids. Looked up from germline, CDR1 is SGHVS and CDR2 is FQNEAQ. V gave up 4 bases and J gave up 2 bases; unmatched junction bases: 5. CDR3 protein: CASSSDRGSNTEAFF. The CDR3, as DNA: TGTGCCAGCAGCTCCGACAGGGGGAGTAACACTGAAGCTTTCTTT.

The chain joins TRBV9 to TRBJ2-3; TRBD2 matches 10 bases. The CDR3 contains 16 residues. CDR1 is SGDLS, CDR2 YYNGEE, per germline. Losses at the gene ends were 4 bases for V and 3 bases for J; bases not matched to a gene: 8. The CDR3 DNA is TGTGCCAGCAGCCGGGGGGGGACTAGCGTAACAGATACGCAGTATTTT. It specifies CASSRGGTSVTDTQYF.

The chain uses TRBV6-5 and TRBJ2-2; D remains ambiguous. The V gene lost 0 bases and the J gene lost 5 bases, with 7 bases spanning the gap. The CDR3 covers 14 residues. Germline V gives CDR1 MNHEY, CDR2 SVGAGI. CDR3 nucleotides: TGTGCCAGCAGTTACTCTTCGGTGACCGGGGAGCTGTTTTTT. As protein: CASSYSSVTGELFF.

The chain is built from TRBV9 and TRBJ2-4; 7 bases align to TRBD1. The trim removed 2 bases at V and 6 bases at J, leaving 5 bases unmatched. The CDR3 spans 14 residues. Per germline, CDR1 SGDLS and CDR2 YYNGEE. The CDR3 nucleotides read TGTGCCAGCAGCGTTTGGGACAGCCCAAACATTCAGTACTTC. Its translation: CASSVWDSPNIQYF.